What follows are 7 T cell receptor beta chains derived from one specimen sequenced in a study of shared clonotypes between healthy human individuals (dated by TCRdb to about 2020). The library was produced with the immunoSEQ multiplex PCR assay. Held by TCRdb, this immuneACCESS table contains in-frame sequences only and omits some clones. Under half of the omission traces to an unresolved V gene where checked; the cause of the rest is unknown. The sample includes roughly 1.5 million clones, with nearly 99% observed a single time. In total, the top ten clones hold approximately 0.45% of the sample. The sequencing input was naive CD4+ T cells sorted from blood. The cell subset or site label for this specimen denotes: CD45RA+ positively selected. These receptors were taken from a man aged 30 to 45 in good health.

The gene calls are TRBV4-3 and TRBJ1-4, with D tentatively TRBD1 (5 bases). This CDR3 contains 19 residues. Trimming stripped 4 bases from V and 2 bases from J, with 23 bases between. Germline CDR1 and CDR2: LGHNA and YSLEER. Written as DNA, the CDR3 is TGCGCCAGCAGCCCCTACCAGCGGGGCTCGTCTTCTACTAATGAAAAACTGTTTTTT. Translated: CASSPYQRGSSSTNEKLFF.

This chain joins TRBV9 and TRBJ2-2; no clear D gene. Germline V gives CDR1 SGDLS, CDR2 YYNGEE. CDR3 size: 14 residues. Trimming left V 4 bases short and J 6 bases short, with 13 bases between. The CDR3 sequence is CASSPLWSSGELFF. For the CDR3, the DNA is TGTGCCAGCAGCCCACTTTGGAGTTCCGGGGAGCTGTTTTTT.

The gene calls are TRBV5-1 and TRBJ2-7; 10 bases agree with TRBD2. The germline gives CDR1 SGHRS, CDR2 YFSETQ. V was pared by 0 bases and J by 3 bases, with 3 bases of the junction left unmatched. The CDR3 covers 15 residues. CDR3 DNA: TGCGCCAGCAGCTTGGGCCCTAGCGGGAGCTACGAGCAGTACTTC. This codes for CASSLGPSGSYEQYF.

The chain combines TRBV28 with TRBJ2-5; 13 nucleotides agree with TRBD2. CDR3 length: 16 amino acids. Germline trimming cut 6 bases from V and 4 bases from J; bases unmatched to any gene: 8. Germline loops: CDR1 MDHEN, CDR2 SYDVKM. The chain's CDR3 is CASSLGGLAGRETQYF. CDR3 coding DNA: TGTGCCAGCAGCTTAGGGGGACTAGCGGGGAGAGAGACCCAGTACTTC.

This rearrangement joins TRBV11-2 to TRBJ2-1; D may correspond to TRBD1 or TRBD2 (5 bases each). The V gene lost 4 bases and the J gene lost 9 bases, with 7 bases spanning the gap. Looked up from germline, CDR1 is SGHAT and CDR2 is FQNNGV. CDR3 length: 11 amino acids. The CDR3, as DNA: TGTGCCAGCAGCTCGGGGCCTGAGCAGTTCTTC. It translates to CASSSGPEQFF.

CDR3 nucleotides: TGTGCCAGCTCACCTCCCCTACCGCGGAGCACAGATACGCAGTATTTT. It yields the protein CASSPPLPRSTDTQYF. The J gene is TRBJ2-3, the V gene TRBV18, with unresolved D. CDR1 is KGHSH and CDR2 is LQKENI in the germline V gene. Trimming took 3 bases from V and 0 from J, leaving 13 bases between them. The CDR3 has 16 amino acids.

The chain links TRBV10-3 to TRBJ2-5; 7 bases agree with TRBD1. J lost 2 bases, V lost 10 bases, and 13 bases had no gene match. This CDR3 comprises 15 residues. CDR1 and CDR2 from the germline V gene are ENHRY and SYGVKD. The CDR3 sequence is CASIHQGEPQETQYF. In DNA form, the CDR3 reads TGTGCCAGCATTCACCAGGGGGAACCACAAGAGACCCAGTACTTC.